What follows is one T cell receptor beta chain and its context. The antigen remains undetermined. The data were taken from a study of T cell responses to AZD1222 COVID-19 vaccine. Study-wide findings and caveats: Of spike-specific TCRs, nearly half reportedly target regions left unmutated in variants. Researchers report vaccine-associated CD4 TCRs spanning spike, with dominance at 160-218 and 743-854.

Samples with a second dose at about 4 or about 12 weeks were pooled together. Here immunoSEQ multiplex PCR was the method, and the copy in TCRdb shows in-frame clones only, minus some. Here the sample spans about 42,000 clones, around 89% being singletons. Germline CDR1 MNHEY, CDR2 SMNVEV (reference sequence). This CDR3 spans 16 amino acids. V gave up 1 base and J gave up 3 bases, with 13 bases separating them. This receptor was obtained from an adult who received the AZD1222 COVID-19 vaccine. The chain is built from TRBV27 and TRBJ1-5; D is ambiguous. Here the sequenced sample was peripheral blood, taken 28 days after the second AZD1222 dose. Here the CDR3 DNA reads TGTGCCAGCAGTTTATTGAGGAGGGCAAACAATCAGCCCCAGCATTTT. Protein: CASSLLRRANNQPQHF.